The 18 T cell receptor beta chains below all came from one sample that was sequenced in a study of breast tumors, draining lymph nodes, adjacent tissues. Samples came from axillary lymph nodes draining the breast cancer. TCRdb recomputed calls from the multiplex PCR reads with MiXCR, one row per CDR3 protein. Here the sample spans 100,000 or so distinct CDR3 sequences, 21% being singletons. The sample taken for sequencing was axillary lymph node tissue. The receptor source for this set is a female donor with breast cancer. Some clones in this sample may be carry-over from other donors' samples.

V gene TRBV5-6 combines with J gene TRBJ2-1; TRBD1 is a possible D gene (5 bases). Germline CDR1 and CDR2: SGHDT and YYEEEE. V was clipped by 0 bases and J by 0 bases, with 7 bases between them. The CDR3 extends over 15 amino acids. CDR3 coding DNA: TGTGCCAGCAGCTTGGGACAGCTCTCCTACAATGAGCAGTTCTTC. As protein: CASSLGQLSYNEQFF.

This clonotype has at least ten counts. CDR3 protein: CASSQGGYWDNQPQHF. In DNA, the CDR3 is TGTGCCAGCAGTCAGGGGGGATATTGGGACAATCAGCCCCAGCATTTT. The rearrangement links TRBV6-5 to TRBJ1-5; 7 bases are shared with TRBD1. The junction had 10 bases not matched to a gene; V was cut back by 5 bases and J by 3 bases. The CDR3 is made up of 16 amino acids. Germline V gives CDR1 MNHEY, CDR2 SVGAGI.

Note on this clonotype: A much larger clone sits a single nucleotide away, making a read error possible. CDR3 region: CAVSEENYGYTF. As DNA, the CDR3 is TGTGCCGTCAGTGAGGAAAACTATGGCTACACCTTC. The chain is built from TRBV10-3 and TRBJ1-2; D is uncertain. The CDR3 is 12 residues long. Germline values: CDR1 ENHRY, CDR2 SYGVKD.

This clonotype has at least ten counts. For the CDR3, the DNA is TGCAGTGCTCTCCGACTAGCGGGGTACAATGAGCAGTTCTTC. Amino acid sequence: CSALRLAGYNEQFF. The chain couples TRBV20-1 to TRBJ2-1; 11 nucleotides match TRBD2. The germline V gene encodes CDR1 DFQATT and CDR2 SNEGSKA (reference sequence). The CDR3 is 14 amino acids. Unmatched junction bases numbered 4, after V lost 5 bases and J lost 4 bases.

This clonotype was seen repeatedly, ten times or more. The V gene is TRBV20-1, the J gene TRBJ1-5, with D maybe TRBD1 (6 bases). The CDR3 contains 14 residues. The V gene lost 6 bases and the J gene lost 2 bases, with 14 bases spanning the gap. Germline CDR1 DFQATT, CDR2 SNEGSKA (reference sequence). The CDR3 protein is CSAKETGGNQPQHF. The CDR3 coding sequence is TGCAGTGCCAAAGAGACAGGTGGCAATCAGCCCCAGCATTTT.

This clonotype was seen ten or more times. This CDR3 reads CASSLVGTSYEQYF. In nucleotides, the CDR3 is TGTGCCAGCAGCTTAGTGGGGACGTCCTACGAGCAGTACTTC. The chain has TRBV7-9 and TRBJ2-7, with D possibly being TRBD1 or TRBD2 (5 bases each). Trimming shortened V by 1 base and J by 1 base, and 8 bases separated the two germline ends. Germline loops: CDR1 SEHNR, CDR2 FQNEAQ (reference sequence). CDR3 length: 14 amino acids.

Here the CDR3 DNA reads TGTGCCAGTAGTAATTGGACAGCTTTCTACAATGAGCAGTTCTTC. This sequence encodes CASSNWTAFYNEQFF. V is TRBV19 and J is TRBJ2-1, with a possible D match to TRBD1 (6 bases). CDR1 is LNHDA and CDR2 is SQIVND in the germline V gene (reference sequence). The CDR3 extends over 15 amino acids. Trimming took 4 bases from V and 3 from J, leaving 13 bases between them.

This clonotype was recorded at least ten times. This chain connects TRBV7-9 to TRBJ2-1; unclear D gene. CDR1 is SEHNR, CDR2 FQNEAQ, per germline (reference sequence). The CDR3 runs to 13 residues. V was clipped by 5 bases and J by 8 bases, with 13 bases between them. The CDR3 DNA reads TGTGCCAGCAGCGGGCAGCCCGTCGATGAGCAGTTCTTC. Translating gives CASSGQPVDEQFF. Drawing the rest from reference TRBV7-9 and TRBJ2-1, the complete variable domain is DTGVSQNPRHKITKRGQNVTFRCDPISEHNRLYWYRQTLGQGPEFLTYFQNEAQLEKSRLLSDRFSAERPKGSFSTLEIQRTEQGDSAMYLCASSGQPVDEQFFGPGTRLTVL.

This clonotype was counted at least ten times. The chain employs TRBV7-6 and TRBJ1-2; the match to TRBD1 covers 7 bases. This CDR3 comprises 16 residues. Trimming took 2 bases from V and 3 from J; bases not matched to a gene: 9. Germline CDR1 and CDR2: SGHVS and FNYEAQ. Here the CDR3 reads CASSLNEGARDYGYTF. For the CDR3, the DNA is TGTGCCAGCAGCTTAAACGAGGGGGCGCGTGACTATGGCTACACCTTC.

Many counts were recorded for this clonotype. The chain carries TRBV5-1 and TRBJ1-3; the D gene is possibly TRBD1 (6 bases). Germline V gives CDR1 SGHRS, CDR2 YFSETQ. V was cut by 4 bases and J by 9 bases, with 17 bases left in between. CDR3 length: 14 amino acids. The CDR3 sequence: CASSVDGGRTTIYF. CDR3 bases: TGCGCCAGCAGCGTAGACGGGGGCCGAACCACCATATATTTT.

This clonotype was recorded at least ten times. The chain couples TRBV11-2 to TRBJ2-1; D is uncertain. Per germline, CDR1 SGHAT and CDR2 FQNNGV. Trimming removed 2 bases at V and 5 bases at J, with 4 bases between. This CDR3 has 12 amino acids. In DNA, the CDR3 is TGTGCCAGCAGCTTAAGTGACAATGAGCAGTTCTTC. The encoded protein is CASSLSDNEQFF.

At least ten counts were recorded for this clonotype. This chain uses TRBV6-1 with TRBJ2-2, with D possibly being TRBD2 (5 bases). Germline V gene data show CDR1 as MNHNS and CDR2 as SASEGT. The CDR3 consists of 12 residues. V lost 2 bases, J lost 11 bases, and 9 bases lay in between. This CDR3 reads CASSESGAELFF. In nucleotides, the CDR3 is TGTGCCAGCAGTGAAAGCGGAGCAGAGCTGTTTTTT.

The chain uses TRBV11-2 and TRBJ2-5; D gene unclear. This CDR3 is built from 13 residues. Per the germline V gene, CDR1 is SGHAT and CDR2 is FQNNGV. Trimming removed 2 bases at V and 4 bases at J, with 8 bases between. CDR3 sequence: CASSLRGRETQYF. The CDR3 DNA reads as TGTGCCAGCAGCTTACGAGGCCGAGAGACCCAGTACTTC.

Only a few counts were recorded for this clonotype. The V gene is TRBV11-2, the J gene TRBJ2-4; D is uncertain. Trimming removed 3 bases at V and 0 bases at J, with 9 bases between. The V gene's germline CDR1 is SGHAT and CDR2 FQNNGV. The CDR3 loop spans 15 amino acids. The CDR3 is CASSLRWLAKNIQYF. The DNA of the CDR3 is TGTGCCAGCAGCTTGAGGTGGCTAGCCAAAAACATTCAGTACTTC.

For this clonotype: A much larger clone differs by one base, so this may be a read error. The chain links TRBV19 to TRBJ2-2, with 7 bases identical to TRBD1. This CDR3 has 14 amino acids. J lost 0 bases, V lost 8 bases, and 3 bases had no gene match. Germline values: CDR1 LNHDA, CDR2 SQIVND (reference sequence). CDR3 sequence: CASRTGSNTGELFF. CDR3 sequence (DNA): TGTGCCAGTCGGACAGGCTCGAACACCGGGGAGCTGTTTTTT.

This clonotype occurred many times. The chain combines TRBV5-1 with TRBJ2-5; 10 bases line up with TRBD2. With V trimmed by 1 base and J by 5 bases, 8 bases remained unmatched. The CDR3 length is 16 residues. CDR1 SGHRS and CDR2 YFSETQ come from the germline V gene. The chain's CDR3 is CASSLPGSGGMETQYF. Here the CDR3 DNA reads TGCGCCAGCAGCTTGCCCGGTAGCGGGGGGATGGAGACCCAGTACTTC.

This clonotype appeared many times. The chain uses TRBV6-5 and TRBJ2-7, with D maybe TRBD1 (6 bases). This CDR3 is 15 amino acids long. Germline-derived CDR1 and CDR2 are MNHEY and SVGAGI. V was shortened by 5 bases and J by 0 bases, with 14 bases between the two germline ends. CDR3 coding DNA: TGTGCCAGCAGTAACCGGGACAAAAGCTCCTACGAGCAGTACTTC. Protein product: CASSNRDKSSYEQYF.

V is TRBV5-6 and J is TRBJ2-1; D possibly corresponds to TRBD2 (6 bases). This CDR3 is built from 15 residues. Per germline, CDR1 SGHDT and CDR2 YYEEEE. The V end was cut by 6 bases, the J end by 6 bases, with 19 bases between. CDR3 in DNA: TGTGCCAGCATCTTCCGGCGAAGCGGGTTCAATGAGCAGTTCTTC. As protein: CASIFRRSGFNEQFF.